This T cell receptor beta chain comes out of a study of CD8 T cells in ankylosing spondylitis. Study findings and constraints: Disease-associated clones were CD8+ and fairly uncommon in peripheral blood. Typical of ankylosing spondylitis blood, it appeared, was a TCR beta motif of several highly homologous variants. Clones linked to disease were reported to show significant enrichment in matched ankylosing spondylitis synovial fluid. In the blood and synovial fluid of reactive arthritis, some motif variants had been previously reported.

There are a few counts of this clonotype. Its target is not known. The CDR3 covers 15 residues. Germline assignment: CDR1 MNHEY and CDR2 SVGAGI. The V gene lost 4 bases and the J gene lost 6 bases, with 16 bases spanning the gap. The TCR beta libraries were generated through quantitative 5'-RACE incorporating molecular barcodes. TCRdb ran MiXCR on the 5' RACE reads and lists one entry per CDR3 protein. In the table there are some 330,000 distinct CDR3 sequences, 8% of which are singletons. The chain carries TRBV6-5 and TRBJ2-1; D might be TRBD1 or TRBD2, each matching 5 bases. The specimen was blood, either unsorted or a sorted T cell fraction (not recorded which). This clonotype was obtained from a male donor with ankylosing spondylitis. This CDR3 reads CASSSRGRIINEQFF. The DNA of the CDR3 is TGTGCCAGCAGTTCTCGGGGCAGAATAATCAATGAGCAGTTCTTC.